This T cell receptor beta chain was profiled in a study of cytomegalovirus exposure and HLA in healthy donors. The overall study: Among 398 genotyped donors, around 80% fell in the Caucasian-associated ancestry cluster. Study-wide results and limits: It was approximately 150 TCR beta chains that were listed as cytomegalovirus-associated.

Germline V gene data show CDR1 as SGHRS and CDR2 as YFSETQ. The germline V and J ends were trimmed by 0 bases and 8 bases, with 14 bases remaining between them. CDR3 length equals 14 residues. Primers for the PCR totalled 60 Vbeta and 13 Jbeta. Measured with immunoSEQ multiplex PCR; TCRdb has only the in-frame clones, and not every one. The table includes some 110,000 clones, about 70% detected once. This clone appeared a few times. What it binds is not known. The TCR was taken from a woman in her 30s in good health and CMV-seronegative. The sequencing input was PBMCs. The chain recombines TRBV5-1 with TRBJ1-1; no reliable D call. CDR3 nucleotide sequence: TGCGCCAGCAGCTTGGGGGGAGGGAGGCAAGAAGCTTTCTTT. This codes for CASSLGGGRQEAFF.